This T cell receptor beta chain stems from a study of cytomegalovirus exposure and HLA in healthy donors. Points from the study as a whole: According to the study, around 180 TCR beta chains were cytomegalovirus-associated. Among the sequence variants, a highly shared cluster was likely an artifact of sequencing. Immune exposure information comprised only CMV serostatus.

V lost 5 bases and J lost 2, with 15 bases in between. Per the germline V gene, CDR1 is MNHEY and CDR2 is SMNVEV (reference sequence). The CDR3 runs to 15 residues. The study sampled nominally healthy donors, though unrecorded immune exposures were likely. PCR was performed using 60 Vbeta and 13 Jbeta primers. TCRdb's table, derived via immunoSEQ multiplex PCR, lists solely in-frame clones and lacks some. Of around 190,000 clones listed, roughly nine tenths are singletons. Remarks on this clone: Its antigen is not known.

This clonotype was sampled from a boy aged 2 to 10 in good health and CMV-seronegative. The genes are TRBV27 and TRBJ1-1; tentatively, D is TRBD1 (5 bases). The sequencing sample was made of PBMCs. CDR3: CASSPLGGLNTEAFF. The CDR3 bases are TGTGCCAGCAGTCCCCTGGGGGGACTTAACACTGAAGCTTTCTTT.